This T cell receptor beta chain comes out of a study of T cell responses to AZD1222 COVID-19 vaccine. At the level of the study: The study pooled second doses at about 4 or about 12 weeks.

Overall study results and limits: Spike was spanned by vaccine-associated CD4 TCRs, which were dominant at 160-218 and 743-854. Possibly, clonal diversity was underestimated; donors were largely white British and included more females. The reported proportion of spike-specific TCRs targeting unmutated variant regions was nearly half.

V was shortened by 0 bases and J by 3 bases, with 8 bases between the two germline ends. CDR3 size: 15 residues. CDR1 is SGHVS and CDR2 is FNYEAQ in the germline V gene. Sequencing was performed with immunoSEQ multiplex PCR; in TCRdb, only in-frame clones are kept and a portion is missing. The table shows around 180,000 clones, with almost 95% occurring only once. In regard to this clone: No antigen is known for it.

The material sequenced was peripheral blood, taken on day 0 of AZD1222 vaccination. The clonotype was recovered from an adult in good health. The V call is TRBV7-6, the J call TRBJ2-2; D is undetermined. Written as DNA, the CDR3 is TGTGCCAGCAGCTTAGCTTACCGACACACCGGGGAGCTGTTTTTT. Its protein is CASSLAYRHTGELFF.